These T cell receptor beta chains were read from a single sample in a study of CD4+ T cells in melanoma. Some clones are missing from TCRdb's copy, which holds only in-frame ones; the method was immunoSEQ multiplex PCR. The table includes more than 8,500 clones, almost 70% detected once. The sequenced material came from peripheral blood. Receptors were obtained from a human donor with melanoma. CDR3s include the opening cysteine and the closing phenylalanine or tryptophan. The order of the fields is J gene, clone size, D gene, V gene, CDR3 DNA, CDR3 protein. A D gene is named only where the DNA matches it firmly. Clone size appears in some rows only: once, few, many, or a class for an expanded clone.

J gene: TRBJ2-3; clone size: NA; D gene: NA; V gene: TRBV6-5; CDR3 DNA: TGTGCCAGCAGTTTTTCAGATACGCAGTATTTT; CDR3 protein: CASSFSDTQYF
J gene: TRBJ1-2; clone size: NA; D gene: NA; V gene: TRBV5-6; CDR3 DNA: TGTGCCAGCAGCCCCGTCCGGCGGGACTATGGCTACACCTTC; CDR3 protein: CASSPVRRDYGYTF
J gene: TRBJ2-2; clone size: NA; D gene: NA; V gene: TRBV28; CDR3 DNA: TGTGCCAGCAGCCCAACTGCAGGGGCGGTCGGCGGGGAGCTGTTTTTT; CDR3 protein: CASSPTAGAVGGELFF
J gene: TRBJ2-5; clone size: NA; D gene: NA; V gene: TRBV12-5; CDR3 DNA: TGTGCTAGTGCCCCCGGGCAGAGACCCAACCAAGAGACCCAGTACTTC; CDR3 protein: CASAPGQRPNQETQYF
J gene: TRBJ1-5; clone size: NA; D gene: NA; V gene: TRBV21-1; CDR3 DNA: TGTGCCAGCAGCAAAGGTCCCGCCAGCAATAGCAATCAGCCCCAGCATTTT; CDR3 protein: CASSKGPASNSNQPQHF
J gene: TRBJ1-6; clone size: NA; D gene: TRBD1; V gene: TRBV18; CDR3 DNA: TGTGCCAGCTCACTAGGGGACAGCCCTAATTCACCCCTCCACTTT; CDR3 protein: CASSLGDSPNSPLHF
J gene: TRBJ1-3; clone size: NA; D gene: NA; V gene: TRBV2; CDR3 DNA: TGTGCCAGCAGCAGGGCTGGAAACACCATATATTTT; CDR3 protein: CASSRAGNTIYF
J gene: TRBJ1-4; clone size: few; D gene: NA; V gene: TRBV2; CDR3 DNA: TGTGCCAGCAGGAAACAGCCCCATCCAAATGAAAAACTGTTTTTT; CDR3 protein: CASRKQPHPNEKLFF
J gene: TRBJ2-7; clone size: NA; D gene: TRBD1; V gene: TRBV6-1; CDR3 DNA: TGTGCCACTAACTTCAACAGGGGAGCCTACGAGCAGTACTTC; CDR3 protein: CATNFNRGAYEQYF
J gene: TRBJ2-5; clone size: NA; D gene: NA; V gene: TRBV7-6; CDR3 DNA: TGTGCCAGCAGCTTAGACAGGGATCGGAAGACCCAGTACTTC; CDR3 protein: CASSLDRDRKTQYF
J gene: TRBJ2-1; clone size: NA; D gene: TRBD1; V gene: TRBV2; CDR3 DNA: TGTGCCAGCAGTGCAGGGACAGCCTCCTACAATGAGCAGTTCTTC; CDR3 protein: CASSAGTASYNEQFF
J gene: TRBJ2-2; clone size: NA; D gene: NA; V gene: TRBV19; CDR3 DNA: TGTGCCAGTAGTAACCCCAACACCGGGGAGCTGTTTTTT; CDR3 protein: CASSNPNTGELFF
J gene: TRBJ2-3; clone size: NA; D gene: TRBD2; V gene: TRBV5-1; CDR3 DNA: TGCGCCAGCAGCTTCAGCGGGGGGTCCACAGATACGCAGTATTTT; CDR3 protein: CASSFSGGSTDTQYF
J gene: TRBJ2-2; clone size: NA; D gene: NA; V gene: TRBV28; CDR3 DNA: TGTGCCAGCAGTCCCCCGCCGTGGACCGGGGAGCTGTTTTTT; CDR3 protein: CASSPPPWTGELFF
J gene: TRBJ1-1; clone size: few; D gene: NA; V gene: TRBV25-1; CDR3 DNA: TGTGCCAGCAGTGAACTGGGTACTGAAGCTTTCTTT; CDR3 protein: CASSELGTEAFF
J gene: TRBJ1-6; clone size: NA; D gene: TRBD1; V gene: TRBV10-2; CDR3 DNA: TGCGCCAGCAGGCGCGGACAGGGCATATATTCACCCCTCCACTTT; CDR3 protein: CASRRGQGIYSPLHF
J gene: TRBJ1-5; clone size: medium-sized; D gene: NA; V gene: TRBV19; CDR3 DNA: TGTGCCAGTAAGGCGTGGGGGAGGCGGCAGCCCCAGCATTTT; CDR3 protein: CASKAWGRRQPQHF
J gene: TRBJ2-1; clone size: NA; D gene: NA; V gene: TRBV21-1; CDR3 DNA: TGTGCCAGCAGCGTAGAGGGACTAGCAGCGAATGAGCAGTTCTTC; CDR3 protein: CASSVEGLAANEQFF
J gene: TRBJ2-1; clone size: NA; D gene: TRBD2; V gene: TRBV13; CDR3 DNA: TGTGCCAGCAGCTTAGAGGCGGGGGGTCCTTACAATGAGCAGTTCTTC; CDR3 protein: CASSLEAGGPYNEQFF
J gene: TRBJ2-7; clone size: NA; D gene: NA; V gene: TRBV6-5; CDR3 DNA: TGTGCCAGCAGTTACGGGTACAGGGTGCGCGAGCAGTACTTC; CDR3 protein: CASSYGYRVREQYF
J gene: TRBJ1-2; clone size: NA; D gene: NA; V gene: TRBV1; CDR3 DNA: TGCACCAGCAGTAAGCCGAGTTTGTGCGAGACCTATGGCTACACCTTC; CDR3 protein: CTSSKPSLCETYGYTF
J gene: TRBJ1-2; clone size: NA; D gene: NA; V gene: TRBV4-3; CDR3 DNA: TGCGCCAGCAGCCAAGATCAGGACAGCGTTGGCTACACCTTC; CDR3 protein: CASSQDQDSVGYTF
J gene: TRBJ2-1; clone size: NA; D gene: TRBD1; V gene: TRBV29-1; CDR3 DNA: TGCAGCGTTTCCAGGGACAGGGGTCGGGATGAGCAGTTCTTC; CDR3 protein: CSVSRDRGRDEQFF
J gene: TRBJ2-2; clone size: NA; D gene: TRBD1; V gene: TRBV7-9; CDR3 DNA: TGTGCCAGCAGCTCAGGGGGCGCGGGGGAGCTGTTTTTT; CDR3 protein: CASSSGGAGELFF
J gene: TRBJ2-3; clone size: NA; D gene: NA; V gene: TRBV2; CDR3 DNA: TGTGCCAGCCCCCAAAGTGTGGGTACGCAGTATTTT; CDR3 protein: CASPQSVGTQYF
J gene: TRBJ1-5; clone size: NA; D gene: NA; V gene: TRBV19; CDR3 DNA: TGTGCCAGTAGTATACCAGGGGTCCGCAATCAGCCCCAGCATTTT; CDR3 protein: CASSIPGVRNQPQHF
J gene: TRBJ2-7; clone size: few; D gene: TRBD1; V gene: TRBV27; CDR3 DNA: TGTGCCAGCAGTTTTGTCGGGACAGTATCCTACGAGCAGTACTTC; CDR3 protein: CASSFVGTVSYEQYF